This is a list of T cell receptor beta chains from one sample in a study of blood T cells in healthy people across ages. Using its own MiXCR run on the 5' RACE reads, TCRdb lists one record per CDR3 protein. This sample carries some 640,000 distinct CDR3 sequences, around half of them seen once, and the ten largest clones take roughly 31%. What was sequenced was blood. The source is a woman aged 55-70 years in good health. Each CDR3 is given with its conserved first and last residue. Fields, in order: J gene, V gene, clone size, D gene, CDR3 DNA, CDR3 protein. The D gene is left open where the match is weak. Clone size appears in some rows only: once, few, many, or a class for an expanded clone.

J gene: TRBJ2-1; V gene: TRBV4-1; clone size: NA; D gene: TRBD2; CDR3 DNA: TGCGCCAGCAGCCAAGTCGTTCGCAGCGGGAGGCCCCATGAGCAGTTCTTC; CDR3 protein: CASSQVVRSGRPHEQFF
J gene: TRBJ1-4; V gene: TRBV25-1; clone size: NA; D gene: NA; CDR3 DNA: TGTGCCAGCAGTGATAGAGGGGACGTTGAAAAACTGTTTTTT; CDR3 protein: CASSDRGDVEKLFF
J gene: TRBJ2-4; V gene: TRBV20-1; clone size: many; D gene: TRBD2; CDR3 DNA: TGCAGTGCTAGAGCCCCGAGTAGCGGGAGTTGGTACTTC; CDR3 protein: CSARAPSSGSWYF
J gene: TRBJ2-1; V gene: TRBV27; clone size: many; D gene: NA; CDR3 DNA: TGTGCCAGCACCTACGGGATGGATAACAATGAGCAGTTCTTC; CDR3 protein: CASTYGMDNNEQFF
J gene: TRBJ2-3; V gene: TRBV20-1; clone size: NA; D gene: NA; CDR3 DNA: TGCAGTGCTGGGCAGGGTGACGCAGATACGCAGTATTTT; CDR3 protein: CSAGQGDADTQYF
J gene: TRBJ2-1; V gene: TRBV6-2/TRBV6-3; clone size: NA; D gene: NA; CDR3 DNA: TGTGCCAGCAGTCTAACATGGGGTGAGCAGTTCTTC; CDR3 protein: CASSLTWGEQFF
J gene: TRBJ2-3; V gene: TRBV10-3; clone size: NA; D gene: NA; CDR3 DNA: TGTGCCATCAGCACACAGGGTTTCACAGATACGCAGTATTTT; CDR3 protein: CAISTQGFTDTQYF
J gene: TRBJ2-3; V gene: TRBV20-1; clone size: NA; D gene: NA; CDR3 DNA: TGCAGTGCTAGAGATCGCAGTATCAGCACAGATACGCAGTATTTT; CDR3 protein: CSARDRSISTDTQYF
J gene: TRBJ2-3; V gene: TRBV5-1; clone size: NA; D gene: TRBD2; CDR3 DNA: TGCGCCAGCAGCCGCGGGACTAGCGGAACCAATACGCAGTATTTT; CDR3 protein: CASSRGTSGTNTQYF
J gene: TRBJ2-7; V gene: TRBV10-3; clone size: few; D gene: TRBD1; CDR3 DNA: TGTGCCACAGCCGGGACAGGGAGGTACGAGCAGTACTTC; CDR3 protein: CATAGTGRYEQYF